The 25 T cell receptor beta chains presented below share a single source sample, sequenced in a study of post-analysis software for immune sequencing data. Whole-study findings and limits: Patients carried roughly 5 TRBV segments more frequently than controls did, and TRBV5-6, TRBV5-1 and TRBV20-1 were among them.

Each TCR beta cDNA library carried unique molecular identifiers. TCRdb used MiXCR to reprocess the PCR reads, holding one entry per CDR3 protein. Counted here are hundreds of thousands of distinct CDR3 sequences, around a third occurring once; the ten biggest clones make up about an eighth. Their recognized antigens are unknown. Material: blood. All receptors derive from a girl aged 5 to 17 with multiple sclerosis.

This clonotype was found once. CDR3 coding DNA: TGTGCCAGCGTACCCGGGGGCACAGATACGCAGTATTTT. Its translation: CASVPGGTDTQYF. The rearrangement joins TRBV28 to TRBJ2-3; tentative D call: TRBD2 (5 bases). Trimming took off 8 bases at V and 1 base at J, with 10 bases between the two ends. Germline loops: CDR1 MDHEN, CDR2 SYDVKM. The CDR3 has 13 residues.

This CDR3 reads CASSPWGYEQYF. As DNA, the CDR3 is TGTGCCAGCAGCCCTTGGGGCTACGAGCAGTACTTC. The rearrangement joins TRBV4-2 to TRBJ2-7; no definite D call. In germline, CDR1 is LGHNA, CDR2 YNFKEQ. CDR3 length equals 12 residues. V lost 4 bases to trimming and J lost 3 bases, with 7 bases between them.

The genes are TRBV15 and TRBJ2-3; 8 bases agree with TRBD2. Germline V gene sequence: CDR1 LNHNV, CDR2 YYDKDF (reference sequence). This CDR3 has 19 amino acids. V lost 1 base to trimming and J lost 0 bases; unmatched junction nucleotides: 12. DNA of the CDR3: TGTGCCACCAGCAGAGTTGTAGTGCTCGGGGGGGGGAGCACAGATACGCAGTATTTT. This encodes CATSRVVVLGGGSTDTQYF.

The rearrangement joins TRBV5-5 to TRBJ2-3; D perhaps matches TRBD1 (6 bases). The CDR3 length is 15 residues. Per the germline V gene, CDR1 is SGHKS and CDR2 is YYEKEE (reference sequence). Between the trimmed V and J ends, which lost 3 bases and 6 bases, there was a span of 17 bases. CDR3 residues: CASSSFLDRGDTQYF. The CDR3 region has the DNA TGTGCCAGCAGCTCATTTCTGGACAGAGGCGATACGCAGTATTTT.

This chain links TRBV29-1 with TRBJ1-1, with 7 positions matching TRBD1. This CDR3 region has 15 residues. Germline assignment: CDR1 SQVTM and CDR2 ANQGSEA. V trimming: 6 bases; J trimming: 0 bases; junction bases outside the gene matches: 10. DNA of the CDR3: TGCAGCGTCGCTAACCGACAGGGCTTGAACACTGAAGCTTTCTTT. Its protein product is CSVANRQGLNTEAFF.

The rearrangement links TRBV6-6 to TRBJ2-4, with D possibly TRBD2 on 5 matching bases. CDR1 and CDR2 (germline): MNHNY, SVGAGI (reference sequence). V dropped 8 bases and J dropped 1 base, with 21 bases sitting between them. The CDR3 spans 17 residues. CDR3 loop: CASSLGAGGRAKNIQYF. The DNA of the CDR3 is TGTGCCAGCTCCCTCGGCGCGGGTGGAAGGGCCAAAAACATTCAGTACTTC.

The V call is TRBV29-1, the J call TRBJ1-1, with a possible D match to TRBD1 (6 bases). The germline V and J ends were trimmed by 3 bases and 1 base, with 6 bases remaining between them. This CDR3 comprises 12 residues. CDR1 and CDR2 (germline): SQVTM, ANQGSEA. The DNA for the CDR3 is TGCAGCGTTGACAGGGGGAACACTGAAGCTTTCTTT. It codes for CSVDRGNTEAFF. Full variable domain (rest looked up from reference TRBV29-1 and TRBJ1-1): SAVISQKPSRDICQRGTSLTIQCQVDSQVTMMFWYRQQPGQSLTLIATANQGSEATYESGFVIDKFPISRPNLTFSTLTVSNMSPEDSSIYLCSVDRGNTEAFFGQGTRLTVV.

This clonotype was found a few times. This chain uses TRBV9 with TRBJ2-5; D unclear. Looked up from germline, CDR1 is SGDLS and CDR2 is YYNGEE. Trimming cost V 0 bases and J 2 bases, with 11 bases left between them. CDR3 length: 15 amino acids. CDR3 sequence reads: CASSVGSSFQETQYF. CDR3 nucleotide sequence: TGTGCCAGCAGCGTAGGGTCTAGTTTTCAAGAGACCCAGTACTTC.

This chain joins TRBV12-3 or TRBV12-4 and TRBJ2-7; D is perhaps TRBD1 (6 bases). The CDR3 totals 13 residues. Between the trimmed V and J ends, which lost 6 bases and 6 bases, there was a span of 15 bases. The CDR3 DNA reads TGTGCCAGCAGACGTAACAGGGAGAGCGAGCAGTACTTC. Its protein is CASRRNRESEQYF.

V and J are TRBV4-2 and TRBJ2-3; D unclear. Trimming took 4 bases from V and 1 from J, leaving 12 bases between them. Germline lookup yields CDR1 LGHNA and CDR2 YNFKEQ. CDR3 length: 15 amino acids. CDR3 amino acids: CASSRYSGGTDTQYF. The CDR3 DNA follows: TGTGCCAGCAGCCGTTACAGTGGGGGCACAGATACGCAGTATTTT.

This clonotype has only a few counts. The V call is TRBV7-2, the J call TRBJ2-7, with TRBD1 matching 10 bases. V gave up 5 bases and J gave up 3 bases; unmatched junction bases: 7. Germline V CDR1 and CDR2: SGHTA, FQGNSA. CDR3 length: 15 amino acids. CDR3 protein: CASSQTGTGVYEQYF. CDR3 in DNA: TGTGCCAGCAGCCAAACCGGGACAGGGGTCTACGAGCAGTACTTC.

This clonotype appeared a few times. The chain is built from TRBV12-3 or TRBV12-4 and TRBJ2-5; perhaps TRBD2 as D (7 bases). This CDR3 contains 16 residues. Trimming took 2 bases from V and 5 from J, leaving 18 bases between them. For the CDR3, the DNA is TGTGCCAGCAGTTTAAGGGGGGGGGCCCGATCGGAGACCCAGTACTTC. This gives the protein CASSLRGGARSETQYF.

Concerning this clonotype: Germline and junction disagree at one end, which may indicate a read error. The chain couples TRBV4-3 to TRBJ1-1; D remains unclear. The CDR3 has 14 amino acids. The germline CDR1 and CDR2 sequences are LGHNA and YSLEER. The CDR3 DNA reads TGCGCCAGCAGCCCTTTGGTGGGTTACACTGAGGCTTTCTTT. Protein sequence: CASSPLVGYTEAFF.

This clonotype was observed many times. In nucleotides, the CDR3 is TGCAGTGCTAGAAGACAGGGGCCGAACACTGAAGCTTTCTTT. Its protein is CSARRQGPNTEAFF. The rearrangement joins TRBV20-1 to TRBJ1-1, with 8 bases identical to TRBD1. Germline assignment: CDR1 DFQATT and CDR2 SNEGSKA (reference sequence). The CDR3 covers 14 residues. J gave up 1 base and V 2 bases, and 3 bases lay outside the gene matches.

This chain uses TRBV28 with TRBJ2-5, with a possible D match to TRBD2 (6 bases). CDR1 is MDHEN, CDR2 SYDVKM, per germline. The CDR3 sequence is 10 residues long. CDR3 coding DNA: TGTGCAGGCGGGAAGGAGACCCAGTACTTC. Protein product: CAGGKETQYF.

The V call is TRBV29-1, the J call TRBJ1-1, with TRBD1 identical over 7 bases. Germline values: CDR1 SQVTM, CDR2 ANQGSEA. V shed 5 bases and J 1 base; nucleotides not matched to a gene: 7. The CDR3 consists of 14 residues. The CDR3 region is CSVFTGASNTEAFF. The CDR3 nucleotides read TGCAGCGTTTTTACAGGGGCCTCGAACACTGAAGCTTTCTTT.

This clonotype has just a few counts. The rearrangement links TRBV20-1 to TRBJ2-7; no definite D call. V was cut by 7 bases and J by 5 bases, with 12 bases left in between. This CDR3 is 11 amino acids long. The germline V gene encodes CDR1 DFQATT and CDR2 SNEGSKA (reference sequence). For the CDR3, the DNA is TGCAGTGGAACCGAGAGCCACGAGCAGTACTTC. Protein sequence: CSGTESHEQYF.

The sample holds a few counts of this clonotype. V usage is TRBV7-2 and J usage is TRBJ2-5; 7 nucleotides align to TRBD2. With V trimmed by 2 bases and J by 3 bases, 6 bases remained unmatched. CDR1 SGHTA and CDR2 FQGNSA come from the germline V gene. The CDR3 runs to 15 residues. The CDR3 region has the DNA TGTGCCAGCAGCTTATATCCTAGCGGCGAAGAGACCCAGTACTTC. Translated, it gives CASSLYPSGEETQYF.

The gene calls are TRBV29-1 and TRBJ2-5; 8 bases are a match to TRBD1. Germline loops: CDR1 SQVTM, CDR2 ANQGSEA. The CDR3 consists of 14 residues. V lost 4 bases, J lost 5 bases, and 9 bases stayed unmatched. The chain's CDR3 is CSVVYQGAEETQYF. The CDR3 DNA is TGCAGCGTTGTGTATCAGGGGGCGGAGGAGACCCAGTACTTC.

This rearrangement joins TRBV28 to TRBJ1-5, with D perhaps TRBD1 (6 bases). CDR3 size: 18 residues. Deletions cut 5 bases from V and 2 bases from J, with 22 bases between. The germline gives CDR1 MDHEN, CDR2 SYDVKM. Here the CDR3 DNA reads TGTGCCAGCAGTCCCGTTTGGGCTATCAGGGGTGGCAATCAGCCCCAGCATTTT. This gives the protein CASSPVWAIRGGNQPQHF.

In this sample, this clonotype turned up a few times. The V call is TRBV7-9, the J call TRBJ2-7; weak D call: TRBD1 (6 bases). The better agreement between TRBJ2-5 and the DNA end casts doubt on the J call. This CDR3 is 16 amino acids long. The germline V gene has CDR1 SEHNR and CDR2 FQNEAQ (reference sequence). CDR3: CASSSTIDRIQETQYF. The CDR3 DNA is TGTGCCAGCAGCTCAACAATAGACAGGATCCAAGAGACCCAGTACTTC.

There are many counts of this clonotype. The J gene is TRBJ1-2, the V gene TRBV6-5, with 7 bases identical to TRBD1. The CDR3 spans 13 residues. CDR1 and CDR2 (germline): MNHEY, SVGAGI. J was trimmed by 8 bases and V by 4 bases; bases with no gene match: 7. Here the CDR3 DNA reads TGTGCCAGCAGTTCCCACAGGGGTGGCGGCTACACCTTC. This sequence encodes CASSSHRGGGYTF.

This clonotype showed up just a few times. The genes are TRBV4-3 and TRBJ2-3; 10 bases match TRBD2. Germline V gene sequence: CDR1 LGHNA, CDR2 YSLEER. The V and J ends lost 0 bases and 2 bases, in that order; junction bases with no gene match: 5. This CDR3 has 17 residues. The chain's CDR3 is CASSQDPSGGITDTQYF. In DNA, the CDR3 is TGCGCCAGCAGCCAAGATCCTAGCGGGGGCATCACAGATACGCAGTATTTT.

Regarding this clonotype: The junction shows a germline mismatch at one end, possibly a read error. In DNA form, the CDR3 reads TGTGCCAGCAGCTTGGAAACAGGTTCCCTTTCATCCCTCCACTTT. Amino acids: CASSLETGSLSSLHF. The rearrangement joins TRBV5-6 to TRBJ1-6, with D maybe TRBD1 (5 bases). The CDR3 runs to 15 residues. CDR1 and CDR2 (germline): SGHDT, YYEEEE. The full variable domain, its missing parts supplied by reference TRBV5-6 and TRBJ1-6, is DAGVTQSPTHLIKTRGQQVTLRCSPKSGHDTVSWYQQALGQGPQFIFQYYEEEERQRGNFPDRFSGHQFPNYSSELNVNALLLGDSALYLCASSLETGSLSSLHFGNGTRLTVT.

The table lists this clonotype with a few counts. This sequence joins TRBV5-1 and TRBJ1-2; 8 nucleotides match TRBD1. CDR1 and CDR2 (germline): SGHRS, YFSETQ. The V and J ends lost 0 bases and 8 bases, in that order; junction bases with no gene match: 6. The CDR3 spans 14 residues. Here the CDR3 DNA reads TGCGCCAGCAGCTTGGTCGGACAGGGCTCCGGCTACACCTTC. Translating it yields CASSLVGQGSGYTF.